This entry features one TCR beta chain sequence. Its antigen is not known. They built TCR cDNA with 5'RACE template switching, a step that put in a universal primer site and UMIs. TCRdb reprocessed the 5' RACE reads via MiXCR and lists one record per CDR3 protein. The sample has more than 55,000 distinct CDR3 sequences, roughly 7.3% seen once. This entry belongs to a study of T cells after yellow fever vaccination. Study details: Researchers used SMART-Seq v4 Ultra Low Input to prepare fractions that had low cell numbers. Study-level findings and limits: Repertoires obtained by FACS sorting could include abundant clonotypes that entered as contaminants from the bulk population. A faster peak, day 5 versus 15, was reached by the weaker secondary response.

Specimen: CD8+ T cells sorted from PBMCs, collected 15 days after the yellow fever booster vaccination. This clonotype was sampled from a man aged 25-45 years who received the YFV17D yellow fever vaccine.

This CDR3 is CSVVVAGVGTGELFF. The DNA of the CDR3 is TGCAGCGTTGTTGTAGCGGGAGTGGGCACCGGGGAGCTGTTTTTT. The J gene is TRBJ2-2, the V gene TRBV29-1; 9 nucleotides agree with TRBD2. The CDR3 has 15 residues. Germline values: CDR1 SQVTM, CDR2 ANQGSEA. The junction had 7 bases not matched to a gene; V was cut back by 4 bases and J by 4 bases.